The 27 T cell receptor beta chains below come from one sample, sequenced in a study of cytotoxic CD8 clonotypes in ibrutinib-treated CLL. Using immunoSEQ multiplex PCR, the repertoire was profiled, and TCRdb retains in-frame clones only, with some absent. Of approximately 210,000 clones detected, around 72% appear once; the ten largest clones hold about an eighth. Sequencing was performed on PBMCs, taken after 24 months of ibrutinib treatment. The receptors here all came from a human donor with chronic lymphocytic leukemia.

The chain uses TRBV7-8 and TRBJ1-5; D ambiguous. The CDR3 totals 14 residues. CDR1 is SGHVS, CDR2 FQNEAQ, per germline. V shed 0 bases and J shed 2 bases, with 5 bases lying between them. This CDR3 is CASSLAVGNQPQHF. CDR3 DNA sequence: TGTGCCAGCAGCTTAGCCGTCGGCAATCAGCCCCAGCATTTT.

The chain carries TRBV29-1 and TRBJ2-2; 7 bases agree with TRBD2. Losses at the gene ends were 5 bases for V and 1 base for J; bases not matched to a gene: 4. Germline lookup yields CDR1 SQVTM and CDR2 ANQGSEA. The length of the CDR3 is 14 residues. For the CDR3, the DNA is TGCAGCGTTTTAAGCGGGGAGAACACCGGGGAGCTGTTTTTT. Translation gives CSVLSGENTGELFF.

The chain uses TRBV11-2 and TRBJ2-2, with 12 bases fitting TRBD2. Germline CDR1 and CDR2: SGHAT and FQNNGV. V shed 5 bases, J shed 4 bases, and the junction held 5 bases outside the gene matches. The CDR3 has 16 residues. CDR3 DNA: TGTGCCAGCAGCCCACTAGCGGGAGGTCGCACCGGGGAGCTGTTTTTT. It encodes CASSPLAGGRTGELFF.

Written as DNA, the CDR3 is TGTGCCAGCAGGGATCTAGACACCGGGGAGCTGTTTTTT. Its translation: CASRDLDTGELFF. This sequence joins TRBV9 and TRBJ2-2; D gene uncertain. The V end lost 5 bases, the J end lost 3 bases, and 8 bases lay between the germline ends. Germline lookup yields CDR1 SGDLS and CDR2 YYNGEE. This CDR3 contains 13 residues.

The chain links TRBV7-6 to TRBJ2-6; TRBD1 is a possible D gene (5 bases). This CDR3 region has 18 residues. CDR1 is SGHVS and CDR2 is FNYEAQ in the germline V gene. The V end was cut by 1 base, the J end by 4 bases, with 17 bases between. The CDR3 region has the DNA TGTGCCAGCAGCTTAGTACCCGCCATGGGGCGAGGGGCCAACGTCCTGACTTTC. Translation: CASSLVPAMGRGANVLTF.

The chain links TRBV27 to TRBJ1-5, with 8 bases lining up with TRBD1. V dropped 1 base and J dropped 5; count of bases not matched to a gene: 7. This CDR3 is built from 16 residues. Per germline, CDR1 MNHEY and CDR2 SMNVEV (reference sequence). The DNA of the CDR3 is TGTGCCAGCAGTTTATTTGGGACAGGTTTCGATCAGCCCCAGCATTTT. Residues: CASSLFGTGFDQPQHF.

Note on this clone: The sample has other DNA sequences that encode this CDR3 too. The J gene is TRBJ2-5, the V gene TRBV7-8; the match to TRBD2 covers 10 bases. The trim removed 3 bases at V and 4 bases at J, leaving 8 bases unmatched. Germline lookup yields CDR1 SGHVS and CDR2 FQNEAQ. There are 16 residues in the CDR3. The CDR3 nucleotides are TGTGCCAGCAGCTTGGTCGTAGCGGGGGGCCCAGAGACCCAGTACTTC. The encoded protein is CASSLVVAGGPETQYF.

This clone was detected only once. CDR3: CASSPGTIYEQYF. Written as DNA, the CDR3 is TGTGCCAGCAGCCCAGGGACAATCTACGAGCAGTACTTC. V usage is TRBV5-6 and J usage is TRBJ2-7; D perhaps matches TRBD1 (6 bases). V gave up 4 bases and J gave up 3 bases, with 11 bases separating them. CDR3 length: 13 amino acids. Germline V CDR1 and CDR2: SGHDT, YYEEEE.

This clone came up a few times. This sequence joins TRBV18 and TRBJ2-2; D tentatively fits TRBD1 or TRBD2 (5 bases each). Trimming removed 5 bases at V and 1 base at J, with 8 bases between. Germline-derived CDR1 and CDR2 are KGHSH and LQKENI. The CDR3 sequence is 14 residues long. CDR3 protein: CASSSGRNTGELFF. CDR3 nucleotides: TGTGCCAGCTCATCGGGACGGAACACCGGGGAGCTGTTTTTT.

A few counts support this clone. The rearrangement links TRBV5-4 to TRBJ2-3; tentative D call: TRBD2 (5 bases). Trimming removed 1 base from V and 2 bases from J, with 11 bases in between. Germline values: CDR1 SGHNT, CDR2 YYREEE (reference sequence). The CDR3 runs to 15 residues. The CDR3 DNA follows: TGTGCCAGCAGCTTGTGGGCCGGGAACACAGATACGCAGTATTTT. Translating it yields CASSLWAGNTDTQYF.

The J gene is TRBJ1-2, the V gene TRBV19; TRBD1 agrees at 7 bases. The CDR3 spans 11 residues. Germline CDR1 is LNHDA and CDR2 is SQIVND (reference sequence). V dropped 9 bases and J dropped 4; count of bases not matched to a gene: 2. The CDR3 sequence is CASKGAYGYTF. DNA for the CDR3: TGTGCCAGCAAGGGGGCCTATGGCTACACCTTC.

The CDR3 coding sequence is TGTGCCAGCAGCTATGGGACTGCCTCTTTGAACACTGAAGCTTTCTTT. It encodes CASSYGTASLNTEAFF. V usage is TRBV9 and J usage is TRBJ1-1; tentative D call: TRBD1 (5 bases). There are 16 residues in the CDR3. Trimming cost V 4 bases and J 0 bases, with 16 bases left between them. Germline CDR1 and CDR2: SGDLS and YYNGEE.

The chain is built from TRBV28 and TRBJ2-7, with 9 bases identical to TRBD2. The germline V gene has CDR1 MDHEN and CDR2 SYDVKM. After removal of 1 base from V and 4 bases from J, the junction contained 5 bases not matched to a gene. CDR3 size: 15 residues. In DNA form, the CDR3 reads TGTGCCAGCAGTTTATCGGCGGGAGGGTATTACGAGCAGTACTTC. Translated, it gives CASSLSAGGYYEQYF.

This chain links TRBV2 with TRBJ2-7; 10 bases fit TRBD2. The length of the CDR3 is 16 residues. Per germline, CDR1 SNHLY and CDR2 FYNNEI. Trimming cost V 1 base and J 3 bases; bases outside gene matches: 6. DNA for the CDR3: TGTGCCAGCAGTGAAGACTTAGGGACTAGCGACTACGAGCAGTACTTC. Protein sequence: CASSEDLGTSDYEQYF.

This chain joins TRBV19 and TRBJ1-4; D uncertain. The ends were cut back, 6 bases at V and 4 bases at J, with 21 bases in the middle. The CDR3 totals 17 residues. The germline V gene encodes CDR1 LNHDA and CDR2 SQIVND (reference sequence). The CDR3 region is CASSSTVPSANNEKLFF. As DNA, the CDR3 is TGTGCCAGTAGCTCAACAGTTCCTTCAGCTAATAATGAAAAACTGTTTTTT.

V usage is TRBV4-1 and J usage is TRBJ2-7; D may be TRBD1 (5 bases). The CDR3 totals 17 residues. Germline V gene sequence: CDR1 MGHRA, CDR2 YSYEKL. V lost 4 bases and J lost 4, with 23 bases in between. This CDR3 reads CASSRRTTQGENYEQYF. DNA of the CDR3: TGCGCCAGCAGCCGAAGGACCACTCAGGGTGAAAATTACGAGCAGTACTTC.

The chain couples TRBV11-2 to TRBJ1-2; D gene ambiguous. Germline assignment: CDR1 SGHAT and CDR2 FQNNGV. Trimming removed 6 bases at V and 8 bases at J, with 19 bases between. The CDR3 spans 14 residues. CDR3 loop: CASSPRLGSNGYTF. CDR3 in DNA: TGTGCCAGCAGTCCAAGGTTAGGGTCGAACGGCTACACCTTC.

J is TRBJ1-5 and V is TRBV7-2; no firm D call. V lost 7 bases and J lost 2, with 12 bases in between. The germline gives CDR1 SGHTA, CDR2 FQGNSA. The CDR3 runs to 14 residues. DNA for the CDR3: TGTGCCAGCACCGTCGGTTCGGGCAATCAGCCCCAGCATTTT. Residues: CASTVGSGNQPQHF.

CDR3 amino acids: CASSQDLGLVQPQHF. Here the CDR3 DNA reads TGCGCCAGCAGCCAAGATTTGGGATTAGTTCAGCCCCAGCATTTT. This sequence joins TRBV4-3 and TRBJ1-5; D not resolved. Trimming pared 0 bases from V and 6 bases from J, leaving 12 bases between. The CDR3 contains 15 residues. Germline V lookup: CDR1 LGHNA, CDR2 YSLEER.

The CDR3 DNA is TGCGCCAGCAGCTTTTCTGGGGGGGCAGGCGACTATGGCTACACCTTC. Its protein product is CASSFSGGAGDYGYTF. The J gene is TRBJ1-2, the V gene TRBV5-1, with D tentatively TRBD1 (6 bases). This CDR3 contains 16 residues. Deletions cut 2 bases from V and 3 bases from J, with 17 bases between. Germline V CDR1 and CDR2: SGHRS, YFSETQ.

This clone was picked up a small number of times. The chain recombines TRBV6-1 with TRBJ1-5; TRBD1 aligns across 8 bases. The V segment lost 6 bases and the J segment 0 bases; nucleotides outside the gene matches: 10. CDR3 length: 17 amino acids. CDR1 and CDR2 from the germline V gene are MNHNS and SASEGT. The CDR3 DNA follows: TGTGCCAGCAGGGAAAGACAGGGGCTATATAGCAATCAGCCCCAGCATTTT. It is translated as CASRERQGLYSNQPQHF.

This clone was counted a single time. The rearrangement joins TRBV9 to TRBJ2-3, with 10 bases identical to TRBD1. V shed 3 bases, J shed 3 bases, and the junction held 4 bases outside the gene matches. Germline V gene lookup returns CDR1 SGDLS and CDR2 YYNGEE. The CDR3 spans 15 residues. This CDR3 is CASSETGGVTDTQYF. In DNA form, the CDR3 reads TGTGCCAGCAGCGAGACAGGGGGCGTTACAGATACGCAGTATTTT.

The CDR3 region is CASSYSGIHEQYF. CDR3 sequence (DNA): TGTGCCAGCAGTTACTCTGGGATCCACGAGCAGTACTTC. The genes are TRBV6-6 and TRBJ2-7; D gene ambiguous. V was shortened by 0 bases and J by 5 bases, with 8 bases between the two germline ends. This CDR3 contains 13 residues. The germline V gene has CDR1 MNHNY and CDR2 SVGAGI (reference sequence).

This rearrangement joins TRBV28 to TRBJ2-7; D ambiguous. The CDR3 length is 16 residues. Trimming took off 1 base at V and 0 bases at J, with 13 bases between the two ends. Germline V gene sequence: CDR1 MDHEN, CDR2 SYDVKM. Written as DNA, the CDR3 is TGTGCCAGCAGTTTATTGGTCGGCCAGTTCTCCTACGAGCAGTACTTC. It codes for CASSLLVGQFSYEQYF.

The chain couples TRBV4-1 to TRBJ1-4; D is ambiguous. The CDR3 sequence is 14 residues long. The germline V gene has CDR1 MGHRA and CDR2 YSYEKL. Between the trimmed V and J ends, which lost 1 base and 6 bases, there was a span of 9 bases. CDR3 sequence reads: CASSQGPADEKLFF. In nucleotides, the CDR3 is TGCGCCAGCAGCCAAGGTCCCGCGGATGAAAAACTGTTTTTT.

V usage is TRBV19 and J usage is TRBJ2-1, with no clear D. The CDR3 has 13 amino acids. Trimming left V 3 bases short and J 6 bases short, with 9 bases between. Germline V gene lookup returns CDR1 LNHDA and CDR2 SQIVND (reference sequence). Here the CDR3 DNA reads TGTGCCAGTAGTATTGATGGGTTCAATGAGCAGTTCTTC. This gives the protein CASSIDGFNEQFF.

The chain uses TRBV5-1 and TRBJ1-1; 7 positions agree with TRBD1. From germline, CDR1 is SGHRS and CDR2 YFSETQ. The V gene end was trimmed by 4 bases and the J gene end by 6 bases; junction bases not matched to a gene: 3. This CDR3 spans 12 amino acids. CDR3 in amino acids: CASSGTAAEAFF. DNA of the CDR3: TGCGCCAGCAGCGGGACAGCTGCTGAAGCTTTCTTT.